This note documents a single TCR beta chain sequence. PCR used 60 Vbeta primers and 13 Jbeta primers. Method: immunoSEQ multiplex PCR; TCRdb's copy keeps in-frame clones and lacks some. The sample contains some 130,000 clones, 55% to 75% of which appear only once. V lost 4 bases and J lost 2; bases outside the gene matches: 5. Germline loops: CDR1 SGHDN, CDR2 FVKESK. This CDR3 region has 16 residues. This specimen belongs to a study of cytomegalovirus exposure and HLA in healthy donors. Donors had nominal health at sampling but likely had unrecorded immune exposures. The genes are TRBV14 and TRBJ2-7; TRBD2 agrees at 13 bases. The TCR was taken from a man aged 25-45 years in good health and CMV-seropositive. Source material: PBMCs. The CDR3 here is CASSPRTSGSTYEQYF. CDR3 sequence (DNA): TGTGCCAGCAGCCCTAGGACTAGCGGGAGTACCTACGAGCAGTACTTC.